This T cell receptor beta chain is from a study of T cell changes during pregnancy in multiple sclerosis (dated by TCRdb to between 2017 and 2020). Looking at the study overall: The study looked at changes in the T cell repertoire across pregnancy in women with multiple sclerosis.

A note on this clone: Its antigen target is currently unknown. Base qualities are not at hand, and no much larger clone is one base apart.

From cysteine to phenylalanine, the CDR3 is 15 amino acids long. The CDR3 DNA has 45 bases and is translated from base 1. The germline V gene (reference sequence) specifies LNHNV as CDR1 and YYDKDF as CDR2. The trim is 1 base for V and 0 bases for J, with a gap of 10 bases between the germline ends. The library was generated by the immunoSEQ multiplex PCR assay. This immuneACCESS table, as held by TCRdb, lists in-frame sequences with V and J called but not all clones. Of the missing ones, under half trace to an unresolved V gene in checked studies; the others have no known cause. The sample has some 31,000 clones on record, 75% to 90% of them singletons. Together, the top ten hold approximately 6.6% of the sample.

The clonotype was recovered from a female donor with multiple sclerosis, enrolled in a pregnancy study. The starting material was CD8+ T cells from peripheral blood mononuclear cells, obtained in the second trimester of pregnancy. Recombination joined TRBV15 with TRBJ2-7; TRBD2 is a weak D gene call, 6 bases matching. The DNA sequence reads TGTGCCACCAGCAGAGGACGGGAGAGCTCCTACGAGCAGTACTTC. It codes for CATSRGRESSYEQYF. Beyond the CDR3, the reference TRBV15 and TRBJ2-7 genes provide the residues; the full variable domain reads: DAMVIQNPRYQVTQFGKPVTLSCSQTLNHNVMYWYQQKSSQAPKLLFHYYDKDFNNEADTPDNFQSRRPNTSFCFLDIRSPGLGDTAMYLCATSRGRESSYEQYFGPGTRLTVT.